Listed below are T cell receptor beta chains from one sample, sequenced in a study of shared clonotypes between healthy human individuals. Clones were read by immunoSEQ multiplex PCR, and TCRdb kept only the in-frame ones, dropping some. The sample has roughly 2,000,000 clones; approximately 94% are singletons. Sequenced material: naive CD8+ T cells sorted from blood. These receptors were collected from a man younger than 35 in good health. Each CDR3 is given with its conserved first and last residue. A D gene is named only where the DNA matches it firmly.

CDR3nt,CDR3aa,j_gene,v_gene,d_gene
TGTGCCAGCCTTAGGGGAGTCGAGCAGTACTTC,CASLRGVEQYF,TRBJ2-7,TRBV6-1,NA
TGCGCCAGCAGCTTGCCCGAAGCAGGTGGGTACGAGCAGTACTTC,CASSLPEAGGYEQYF,TRBJ2-7,TRBV5-1,NA
TGTGCCAGCAGTTATTTTCTTAGCAATCAGCCCCAGCATTTT,CASSYFLSNQPQHF,TRBJ1-5,TRBV5-6,NA
TGCGCCAGCAGCCAAGCAGCGGCGGTGAGCTCCTACGAGCAGTACTTC,CASSQAAAVSSYEQYF,TRBJ2-7,TRBV4-1,NA
TGTGCCAGCGGGGGAGGAAGGGGGCTCGATGGCTACACCTTC,CASGGGRGLDGYTF,TRBJ1-2,TRBV25-1,TRBD1
TGTGCCAGCAGCGTAGACGGAGCGGGAGTCTACAATGAGCAGTTCTTC,CASSVDGAGVYNEQFF,TRBJ2-1,TRBV9,TRBD2
TGTGCCAGCAGTTACGGCCCACTTCAGCCCCAGCATTTT,CASSYGPLQPQHF,TRBJ1-5,TRBV6-5,NA
TGTGCCAGCAGTCTCGGTGAAAACACTGAAGCTTTCTTT,CASSLGENTEAFF,TRBJ1-1,TRBV28,NA
TGTGCCAGCTCACCACCGGTCGGGGATAGCCCCAACTATGGCTACACCTTC,CASSPPVGDSPNYGYTF,TRBJ1-2,TRBV18,NA
TGCGCCAGCAGCCAAGTGTCCATTCTGACCGGGGAGCTGTTTTTT,CASSQVSILTGELFF,TRBJ2-2,TRBV4-1,NA
TGTGCCAGCAGCGTATTAGCGAGTAGCACAGATACGCAGTATTTT,CASSVLASSTDTQYF,TRBJ2-3,TRBV9,NA